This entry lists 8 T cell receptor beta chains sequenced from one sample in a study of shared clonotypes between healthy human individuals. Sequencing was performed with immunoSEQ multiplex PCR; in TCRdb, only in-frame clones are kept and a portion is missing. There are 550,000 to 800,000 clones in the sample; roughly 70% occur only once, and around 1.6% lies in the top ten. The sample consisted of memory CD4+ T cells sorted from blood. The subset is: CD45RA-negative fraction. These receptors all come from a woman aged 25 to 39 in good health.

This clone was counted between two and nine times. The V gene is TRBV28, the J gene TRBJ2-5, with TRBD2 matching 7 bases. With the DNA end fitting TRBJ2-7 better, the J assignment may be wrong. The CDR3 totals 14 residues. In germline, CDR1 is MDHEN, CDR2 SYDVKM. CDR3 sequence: CASTRGGVGYEQYF. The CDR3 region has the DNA TGTGCCAGCACGCGGGGAGGGGTTGGCTACGAGCAGTACTTC.

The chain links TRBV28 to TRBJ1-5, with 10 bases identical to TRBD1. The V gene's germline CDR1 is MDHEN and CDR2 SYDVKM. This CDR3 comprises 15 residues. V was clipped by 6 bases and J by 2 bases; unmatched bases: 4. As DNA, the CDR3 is TGTGCCAGCAGCTCCGGGACAGGGGGCAATCAGCCCCAGCATTTT. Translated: CASSSGTGGNQPQHF.

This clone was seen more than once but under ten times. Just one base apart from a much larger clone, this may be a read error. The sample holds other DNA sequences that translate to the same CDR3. The CDR3 region has the DNA TGTGCCAGCAGCGCCCAGGGGGACACTGAAGCTTTCTTT. Translated: CASSAQGDTEAFF. The chain is built from TRBV7-3 and TRBJ1-1; 7 positions match TRBD1. V shed 5 bases, J shed 3 bases, and the junction held 3 bases outside the gene matches. In germline, CDR1 is SGHTA, CDR2 FQGTGA. This CDR3 is 13 amino acids long. The complete variable domain, with remaining parts taken from reference TRBV7-3 and TRBJ1-1, reads GAGVSQTPSNKVTEKGKYVELRCDPISGHTALYWYRQSLGQGPEFLIYFQGTGAADDSGLPNDRFFAVRPEGSVSTLKIQRTERGDSAVYLCASSAQGDTEAFFGQGTRLTVV.

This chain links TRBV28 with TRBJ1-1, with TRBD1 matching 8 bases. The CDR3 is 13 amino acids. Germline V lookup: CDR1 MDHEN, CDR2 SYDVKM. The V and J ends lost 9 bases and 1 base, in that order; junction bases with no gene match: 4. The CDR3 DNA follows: TGTGCCAGTCGACAGGGGAGGAACACTGAAGCTTTCTTT. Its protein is CASRQGRNTEAFF.

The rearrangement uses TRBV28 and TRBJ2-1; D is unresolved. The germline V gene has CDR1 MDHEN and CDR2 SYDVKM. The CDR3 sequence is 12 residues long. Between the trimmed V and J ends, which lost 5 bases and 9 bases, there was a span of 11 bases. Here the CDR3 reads CASSLLDTEQFF. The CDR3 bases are TGTGCCAGCAGTCTCCTAGATACTGAGCAGTTCTTC.

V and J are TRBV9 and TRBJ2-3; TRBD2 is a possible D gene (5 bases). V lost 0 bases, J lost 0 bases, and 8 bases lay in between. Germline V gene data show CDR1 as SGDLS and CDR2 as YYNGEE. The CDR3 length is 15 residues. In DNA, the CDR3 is TGTGCCAGCAGCGTAGGAGGGAGTAGCACAGATACGCAGTATTTT. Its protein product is CASSVGGSSTDTQYF.

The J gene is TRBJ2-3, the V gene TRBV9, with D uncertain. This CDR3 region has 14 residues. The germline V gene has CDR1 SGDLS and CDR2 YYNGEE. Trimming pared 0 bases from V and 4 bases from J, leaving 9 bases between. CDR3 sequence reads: CASSVGSSPDTQYF. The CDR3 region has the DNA TGTGCCAGCAGCGTAGGTAGCTCCCCAGATACGCAGTATTTT. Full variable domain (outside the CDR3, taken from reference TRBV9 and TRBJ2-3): DSGVTQTPKHLITATGQRVTLRCSPRSGDLSVYWYQQSLDQGLQFLIQYYNGEERAKGNILERFSAQQFPDLHSELNLSSLELGDSALYFCASSVGSSPDTQYFGPGTRLTVL.

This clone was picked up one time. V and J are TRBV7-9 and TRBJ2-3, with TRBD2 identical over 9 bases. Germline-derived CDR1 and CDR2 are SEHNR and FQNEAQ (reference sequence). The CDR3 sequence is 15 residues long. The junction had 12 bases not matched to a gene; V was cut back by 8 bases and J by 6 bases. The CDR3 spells CASGSGEREADTQYF. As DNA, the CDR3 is TGTGCCAGCGGCTCAGGAGAGCGGGAGGCCGATACGCAGTATTTT.